This entry lists 27 T cell receptor beta chains sequenced from one sample in a study of shared clonotypes between healthy human individuals. The repertoire was sequenced with immunoSEQ multiplex PCR; TCRdb's copy has only in-frame clones and lacks some. This sample carries about 690,000 clones, around 90% of them seen once, and the ten largest clones take more than 30%. The sequencing input was memory CD8+ T cells from PBMCs. Subset described: CD45RO+ cells pooled with CCR7-negative TemRA cells. The source of these receptors is a man between 18 and 29 years old in good health. Some clones in this sample may be carry-over from other donors' samples.

V gene TRBV7-9 combines with J gene TRBJ2-7; D might be TRBD2 (6 bases). Trimming stripped 3 bases from V and 0 bases from J, with 18 bases between. There are 17 residues in the CDR3. Germline V gene sequence: CDR1 SEHNR, CDR2 FQNEAQ (reference sequence). The CDR3 DNA reads TGTGCCAGCAGCTTGTCAAGCGGAATCGGGAGCTCCTACGAGCAGTACTTC. It specifies CASSLSSGIGSSYEQYF. Full variable domain (remainder filled in from reference TRBV7-9 and TRBJ2-7): DTGVSQNPRHKITKRGQNVTFRCDPISEHNRLYWYRQTLGQGPEFLTYFQNEAQLEKSRLLSDRFSAERPKGSFSTLEIQRTEQGDSAMYLCASSLSSGIGSSYEQYFGPGTRLTVT.

This clone was detected once. This chain's CDR3 is CSVERRGNTGELFF. Here the CDR3 DNA reads TGCAGCGTTGAAAGGAGGGGGAACACCGGGGAGCTGTTTTTT. The chain employs TRBV29-1 and TRBJ2-2; tentatively, D is TRBD2 (6 bases). V lost 2 bases to trimming and J lost 1 base, with 8 bases between them. This CDR3 has 14 residues. Germline CDR1 reads SQVTM; CDR2 reads ANQGSEA.

The chain uses TRBV29-1 and TRBJ2-3, with 11 positions matching TRBD2. V shed 2 bases, J shed 7 bases, and the junction held 20 bases outside the gene matches. CDR1 and CDR2 from the germline V gene are SQVTM and ANQGSEA. This CDR3 spans 19 amino acids. DNA for the CDR3: TGCAGCGTTGAATCTATAGTAGCGGGAGGGCCGGGGTGGTTGAATACGCAGTATTTT. Translated: CSVESIVAGGPGWLNTQYF.

The V gene is TRBV7-2, the J gene TRBJ2-5, with 8 positions matching TRBD2. J was trimmed by 6 bases and V by 5 bases; bases with no gene match: 14. The CDR3 length is 16 residues. The germline gives CDR1 SGHTA, CDR2 FQGNSA. The CDR3 DNA sequence: TGTGCCAGCAGCCAGCCCGTTACCGGGACTAGAAAGACCCAGTACTTC. Translating gives CASSQPVTGTRKTQYF.

This clone appeared a few times. The chain carries TRBV7-9 and TRBJ2-6; TRBD1 agrees at 7 bases. The length of the CDR3 is 17 residues. CDR1 and CDR2 from the germline V gene are SEHNR and FQNEAQ (reference sequence). V was clipped by 2 bases and J by 0 bases; unmatched bases: 4. The CDR3 region is CASSLPDRASGANVLTF. The CDR3 DNA sequence: TGTGCCAGCAGCTTACCCGACAGGGCCTCTGGGGCCAACGTCCTGACTTTC.

The CDR3 sequence is CASSAPHLVAGRQETQYF. CDR3 sequence (DNA): TGTGCCAGCAGTGCACCCCACCTGGTAGCGGGACGACAAGAGACCCAGTACTTC. The chain combines TRBV25-1 with TRBJ2-5, with 8 bases that match TRBD2. Looked up from germline, CDR1 is MGHDK and CDR2 is SYGVNS. The junction had 15 bases not matched to a gene; V was cut back by 4 bases and J by 2 bases. The CDR3 consists of 18 residues.

This clone appeared a single time. The rearrangement uses TRBV7-2 and TRBJ2-7; 10 nucleotides line up with TRBD2. V was pared by 3 bases and J by 0 bases, with 8 bases of the junction left unmatched. This CDR3 has 17 amino acids. Germline-derived CDR1 and CDR2 are SGHTA and FQGNSA. CDR3 nucleotides: TGTGCCAGCAGCTTCTACGCTCTAGCGGGGGACTCCTACGAGCAGTACTTC. It yields the protein CASSFYALAGDSYEQYF.

The V gene is TRBV27, the J gene TRBJ2-1; tentative D call: TRBD2 (5 bases). CDR1 and CDR2 from the germline V gene are MNHEY and SMNVEV (reference sequence). The CDR3 has 14 residues. The ends were cut back, 1 base at V and 10 bases at J, with 14 bases in the middle. The CDR3 region is CASSLYGSGEEQFF. The CDR3 DNA sequence: TGTGCCAGCAGTTTATATGGGAGCGGCGAAGAGCAGTTCTTC.

The chain recombines TRBV7-2 with TRBJ1-2; D not resolved. Germline CDR1 SGHTA, CDR2 FQGNSA. The CDR3 totals 16 residues. V lost 1 base and J lost 8, with 20 bases in between. CDR3 nucleotides: TGTGCCAGCAGCTTAGTCCCGACTGACCTATATAGGGGCTACACCTTC. Amino acids: CASSLVPTDLYRGYTF.

This rearrangement joins TRBV7-3 to TRBJ2-7; D is tentatively TRBD1 or TRBD2 (5 bases each). Germline CDR1 and CDR2: SGHTA and FQGTGA. The CDR3 contains 14 residues. V dropped 2 bases and J dropped 2 bases, with 10 bases sitting between them. CDR3 coding DNA: TGTGCCAGCAGCTTAGAATCGGGACCCTACGAGCAGTACTTC. The encoded protein is CASSLESGPYEQYF.

The rearrangement uses TRBV15 and TRBJ2-5; TRBD2 agrees at 11 bases. V was clipped by 8 bases and J by 5 bases; unmatched bases: 16. CDR1 is LNHNV, CDR2 YYDKDF, per germline (reference sequence). The length of the CDR3 is 17 residues. For the CDR3, the DNA is TGTGCCACCCAGGCGACTAGCGGGAAAGTACGGCCTGAGACCCAGTACTTC. As protein: CATQATSGKVRPETQYF.

The rearrangement joins TRBV14 to TRBJ1-1, with 10 positions matching TRBD1. CDR1 is SGHDN and CDR2 is FVKESK in the germline V gene. With 4 bases clipped from V and 0 bases from J, the junction kept 14 bases outside the gene matches. The length of the CDR3 is 19 residues. In DNA form, the CDR3 reads TGTGCCAGCAGCCGGGGGGGACCGGGACAGGGGATTTTGAACACTGAAGCTTTCTTT. Its protein product is CASSRGGPGQGILNTEAFF. Full variable domain (remainder filled in from reference TRBV14 and TRBJ1-1): EAGVTQFPSHSVIEKGQTVTLRCDPISGHDNLYWYRRVMGKEIKFLLHFVKESKQDESGMPNNRFLAERTGGTYSTLKVQPAELEDSGVYFCASSRGGPGQGILNTEAFFGQGTRLTVV.

The chain recombines TRBV6-1 with TRBJ2-5; 11 nucleotides align to TRBD1. After removal of 3 bases from V and 4 bases from J, the junction contained 4 bases not matched to a gene. CDR1 and CDR2 (germline): MNHNS, SASEGT. The CDR3 consists of 15 residues. CDR3 bases: TGTGCCAGCAGTGAGGGACAGGGGGATTTAGAGACCCAGTACTTC. It encodes CASSEGQGDLETQYF.

The chain couples TRBV5-4 to TRBJ2-7; 11 nucleotides agree with TRBD1. Per germline, CDR1 SGHNT and CDR2 YYREEE (reference sequence). The CDR3 has 15 amino acids. J gave up 3 bases and V 4 bases, and 6 bases lay outside the gene matches. The CDR3 loop is CASSTRTGGLYEQYF. Written as DNA, the CDR3 is TGTGCCAGCAGCACCCGGACAGGGGGCCTCTACGAGCAGTACTTC.

This chain connects TRBV28 to TRBJ2-1; 13 bases are shared with TRBD2. The junction had 8 bases not matched to a gene; V was cut back by 5 bases and J by 7 bases. The CDR3 runs to 16 residues. Germline assignment: CDR1 MDHEN and CDR2 SYDVKM. This chain's CDR3 is CASSTSGRAGRNEQFF. CDR3 nucleotides: TGTGCCAGCAGTACTAGCGGGAGGGCCGGAAGAAATGAGCAGTTCTTC.

The chain has TRBV7-6 and TRBJ2-3, with D unresolved. Germline V gives CDR1 SGHVS, CDR2 FNYEAQ. Trimming removed 5 bases from V and 5 bases from J, with 11 bases in between. CDR3 length: 13 amino acids. CDR3 DNA: TGTGCCAGCAGCCCCACTCAATTAGATACGCAGTATTTT. It codes for CASSPTQLDTQYF.

This chain uses TRBV7-9 with TRBJ2-1; a possible D gene is TRBD2 (5 bases). Germline-derived CDR1 and CDR2 are SEHNR and FQNEAQ (reference sequence). The ends were cut back, 3 bases at V and 7 bases at J, with 10 bases in the middle. The CDR3 contains 13 residues. The DNA of the CDR3 is TGTGCCAGCAGCTTTCTTCCGGGGAATGAGCAGTTCTTC. It codes for CASSFLPGNEQFF.

This chain links TRBV29-1 with TRBJ2-5, with D hard to call. Germline values: CDR1 SQVTM, CDR2 ANQGSEA. The CDR3 has 11 residues. Trimming left V 7 bases short and J 5 bases short, with 11 bases between. The CDR3 region is CSGARDETQYF. The CDR3 nucleotides read TGCAGCGGTGCACGAGACGAGACCCAGTACTTC.

The chain joins TRBV5-1 to TRBJ2-3, with D hard to call. Per the germline V gene, CDR1 is SGHRS and CDR2 is YFSETQ. V lost 0 bases to trimming and J lost 3 bases, with 11 bases between them. This CDR3 comprises 15 residues. CDR3 protein: CASSLGAVRTDTQYF. The CDR3 DNA reads as TGCGCCAGCAGCTTGGGGGCGGTCAGGACAGATACGCAGTATTTT.

The gene calls are TRBV19 and TRBJ1-5; 9 bases align to TRBD1. There are 15 residues in the CDR3. From germline, CDR1 is LNHDA and CDR2 SQIVND (reference sequence). The V segment lost 7 bases and the J segment 2 bases; nucleotides outside the gene matches: 6. CDR3 amino acids: CASNGRDRGNQPQHF. In DNA, the CDR3 is TGTGCCAGTAATGGCCGGGACAGGGGCAATCAGCCCCAGCATTTT.

A few counts support this clone. This sequence joins TRBV6-1 and TRBJ1-2; D may be TRBD1 (5 bases). This CDR3 has 15 amino acids. The V gene's germline CDR1 is MNHNS and CDR2 SASEGT. V was cut by 1 base and J by 4 bases, with 13 bases left in between. The CDR3 sequence: CASSEVLGAPYGYTF. DNA of the CDR3: TGTGCCAGCAGTGAAGTGTTAGGGGCGCCCTATGGCTACACCTTC.

Notes on this clone: Other nucleotide sequences in the sample specify the same CDR3. This chain connects TRBV7-9 to TRBJ2-5; tentatively, D is TRBD1 or TRBD2 (7 bases each). The CDR3 has 14 residues. V dropped 5 bases and J dropped 5 bases, with 15 bases sitting between them. CDR1 and CDR2 from the germline V gene are SEHNR and FQNEAQ (reference sequence). CDR3 bases: TGTGCCAGCAGCCCAGGGGGAGGGGTGGAGACCCAGTACTTC. Translated: CASSPGGGVETQYF.

The rearrangement joins TRBV7-6 to TRBJ2-7; the match to TRBD1 covers 7 bases. J lost 1 base, V lost 1 base, and 4 bases had no gene match. Germline lookup yields CDR1 SGHVS and CDR2 FNYEAQ. The CDR3 loop spans 15 amino acids. The CDR3 sequence: CASSLDRGRSYEQYF. In DNA form, the CDR3 reads TGTGCCAGCAGCTTAGACAGGGGTAGGTCCTACGAGCAGTACTTC. The full variable domain, with the rest looked up from reference TRBV7-6 and TRBJ2-7, is GAGVSQSPRYKVTKRGQDVALRCDPISGHVSLYWYRQALGQGPEFLTYFNYEAQQDKSGLPNDRFSAERPEGSISTLTIQRTEQRDSAMYRCASSLDRGRSYEQYFGPGTRLTVT.

This chain links TRBV4-1 with TRBJ1-3; unclear D gene. Trimming left V 4 bases short and J 0 bases short, with 10 bases between. Germline lookup yields CDR1 MGHRA and CDR2 YSYEKL. CDR3 size: 15 residues. CDR3 sequence reads: CASSPTTSSGNTIYF. CDR3 in DNA: TGCGCCAGCAGCCCGACAACGAGCTCTGGAAACACCATATATTTT.

This chain links TRBV7-3 with TRBJ2-7; D gene ambiguous. The CDR3 sequence is 14 residues long. Germline-derived CDR1 and CDR2 are SGHTA and FQGTGA. Trimming took 1 base from V and 6 from J, leaving 13 bases between them. In nucleotides, the CDR3 is TGTGCCAGCAGCTTAAGCCCCAATAACCCCGAGCAGTACTTC. Its protein product is CASSLSPNNPEQYF.

This chain uses TRBV7-9 with TRBJ1-4; D gene ambiguous. Trimming shortened V by 0 bases and J by 6 bases, and 11 bases separated the two germline ends. Germline V gives CDR1 SEHNR, CDR2 FQNEAQ (reference sequence). This CDR3 comprises 15 residues. The CDR3 loop is CASSLAREVDEKLFF. DNA of the CDR3: TGTGCCAGCAGCTTAGCGAGGGAGGTCGATGAAAAACTGTTTTTT.

The V and J genes are TRBV7-9 and TRBJ2-7; D is unresolved. CDR3 length: 14 amino acids. V gave up 3 bases and J gave up 0 bases, with 9 bases separating them. CDR1 is SEHNR and CDR2 is FQNEAQ in the germline V gene (reference sequence). In DNA form, the CDR3 reads TGTGCCAGCAGCTTTGTTGGACCCTCCTACGAGCAGTACTTC. This gives the protein CASSFVGPSYEQYF.